This entry describes one TCR beta chain. Its binding antigen is unknown. The sample holds no much larger clone one base away, and base qualities are not on file. Explained via the paper, the time point label denotes: baseline before first vaccination. Vaccinee samples came from UK trials COV001 and COV002, including a single-blind randomized controlled phase 2/3 trial of AZD1222 (ChAdOx1 nCoV-19) in healthy adults. For TCRbeta chain sequencing, PBMC samples were collected from trial participants at day 0 and at day 28 after the second dose. The data stem from a study of T cell responses to AZD1222 COVID-19 vaccine (dated by TCRdb to 2020 to 2022). Notes on the research overall: AZD1222 recipients given second doses at about 4 weeks or at about 12 weeks were pooled, since spike-specific TCR depth and breadth were not found to differ between the two schedules. Enrollment into the trials was organized by age into subgroups of 18-55, 56-69 and 70-plus years, and those subgroups contained roughly 160, 29 and 62 TCR-sequenced participants, respectively. A total of 230 to 250 trial participants underwent TCR sequencing, of whom 207 received two doses of AZD1222 and some 26 received two doses of the MenACWY control vaccine. General conclusions and limits of the study: Most participants were white British and females outnumbered males, and the authors suggested that clonal diversity may have been underestimated. Because no samples from the day 14 peak response were available, repertoires could be characterized only after the peak T cell response. Reportedly, close to half of the unique spike-specific TCRs recognized epitopes lying outside the regions that are mutated in the B.1.351 and B.1.1.7 variants. CD4 TCRs associated with the vaccine covered the entire spike protein, and the dominant responses were in regions 160-218 and 743-854. After two AZD1222 doses, spike-specific TCR breadth and depth were significantly higher than at day 0 and than in MenACWY recipients. In the small 56-69-year group, the increase in depth fell short of significance, most likely because of low power. Conclusions about previously exposed vaccinees are limited because only five to seven AZD1222 recipients were SARS-CoV-2 seropositive at baseline.

The CDR3 regions of human TCRbeta chains were subjected to immunosequencing. The published analysis was carried out like this. Repertoire TCRs were checked for matches against a reference library of SARS-CoV-2-specific TCRs that had been generated using the MIRA antigen-specificity platform. Breadth meant the fraction of unique TCRs that were SARS-CoV-2-associated, whereas depth meant the fraction of total T cells that were SARS-CoV-2-associated. Using the MIRA data, every spike-specific TCR was mapped to the spike region that the TCR reacted to and assigned to either a CD4 or a CD8 class. Log10-transformed breadth and depth values were compared by one-way ANOVA with Sidak's multiple comparisons tests. Sourced from immuneACCESS, this table was stored by TCRdb with only in-frame sequences that have V and J called. A share of the clones is absent; for the studies checked, an unresolved V gene accounts for under half, and the remainder has no known explanation. The V and J calls and clone size are taken from that table; D and trimming were inferred from the DNA. Counted in this sample were about 60,000 clones; around 83% of them appeared once. The ten biggest clones cover roughly 20% of the sample.

V is clipped by 5 bases and J by 1 base, and the sequence between their germline boundaries is 11 bases long. From the germline V gene, CDR1 is SGHTA and CDR2 is FQGTGA. The CDR3, cysteine through phenylalanine, is 14 amino acids long. Only the CDR3 DNA is retained, 42 bases long and in frame from the first base. The chain is assembled from TRBV7-3 and TRBJ1-2, with TRBD1 tentatively as D gene (5 bases match). The material was peripheral blood, obtained on day 0 of AZD1222 vaccination. The source is an adult in good health. The CDR3 region has the sequence CASSPSQDNYGYTF. The nucleotide sequence is TGTGCCAGCAGCCCTTCACAGGATAACTATGGCTACACCTTC.